This is a list of T cell receptor beta chains from one sample in a study of response to subunit inactivated influenza vaccine. TCRdb fed the RT-PCR reads into MiXCR, producing one record per CDR3 protein. The sample includes roughly 630,000 distinct CDR3 sequences, 11% to 15% of them seen just once. This sample comprised PBMCs from blood, obtained 14 days before vaccination. The receptors were sampled from a man aged 45 to 65 who received an inactivated influenza vaccine. The CDR3 runs from the conserved cysteine through the conserved F or W. Each record gives: D gene, V gene, clone size, J gene, CDR3 protein, CDR3 DNA. D genes are given only for firm matches. Size tells how often a clone was seen (once, few, many) or the class of an expanded clone, and some rows leave it out.

-	TRBV4-2	-	TRBJ2-7	CASSQGNPGRRAYEQYF	TGTGCCAGCAGCCAAGGAAATCCCGGCAGACGGGCCTACGAGCAGTACTTC
-	TRBV16	many	TRBJ2-3	CASSQQGGDTQYF	TGTGCCAGCAGCCAACAAGGGGGAGATACGCAGTATTTT
-	TRBV19	-	TRBJ1-2	CASWRGSYGYTF	TGTGCCAGCTGGCGGGGTTCCTATGGCTACACCTTC
-	TRBV5-1	few	TRBJ1-1	CASSDWSGAVTEAFF	TGCGCCAGCAGCGATTGGTCGGGGGCGGTAACTGAAGCTTTCTTT
-	TRBV9	few	TRBJ2-5	CASSVASLQETQYF	TGTGCCAGCAGCGTTGCATCCCTCCAAGAGACCCAGTACTTC
-	TRBV12-3/TRBV12-4	many	TRBJ2-1	CASRQDNEQFF	TGTGCCAGCAGACAAGACAATGAGCAGTTCTTC
-	TRBV7-9	few	TRBJ1-2	CASSRYYGYTF	TGTGCCAGCAGCCGCTACTATGGCTACACCTTC
-	TRBV5-1	few	TRBJ2-1	CASSSIFGNEQFF	TGCGCCAGCAGCTCCATTTTTGGCAATGAGCAGTTCTTC
TRBD2	TRBV20-1	few	TRBJ2-1	CSASRVGLAGGPRIF	TGCAGTGCTAGTCGGGTAGGACTAGCGGGGGGCCCTCGTATCTTC
-	TRBV6-4	-	TRBJ2-1	CASSVSSAAEQFF	TGTGCCAGCAGTGTATCTAGCGCAGCTGAGCAGTTCTTC
TRBD1	TRBV12-3/TRBV12-4	-	TRBJ1-6	CASSIGTGKSSPLHF	TGTGCCAGCAGTATAGGGACAGGGAAGAGTTCACCCCTCCACTTT
-	TRBV7-2	many	TRBJ1-6	CASSPGQRLLNSPLHF	TGTGCCAGCAGCCCCGGACAGCGCCTTCTTAATTCACCCCTCCACTTT
-	TRBV7-2	-	TRBJ2-7	CASSFPGIQSSYEQYF	TGTGCCAGCAGCTTCCCAGGGATACAAAGCTCCTACGAGCAGTACTTC
TRBD1	TRBV20-1	few	TRBJ1-4	CSARAGRDRGRGEKLFF	TGCAGTGCTAGAGCCGGGAGGGACAGGGGGCGCGGCGAAAAACTGTTTTTT
-	TRBV20-1	few	TRBJ2-5	CSANMDTRQETQYF	TGCAGTGCTAACATGGACACCCGCCAAGAGACCCAGTACTTC
TRBD1	TRBV20-1	-	TRBJ2-1	CSARLGTDGNEQFF	TGCAGTGCTAGACTTGGGACAGATGGGAATGAGCAGTTCTTC
-	TRBV7-2	few	TRBJ1-6	CASSPDGTLRDSPLHF	TGTGCCAGCAGCCCCGACGGCACCCTTCGGGATTCACCCCTCCACTTT
-	TRBV20-1	-	TRBJ2-7	CSARVFSGYSYEQYF	TGCAGTGCTAGGGTTTTTAGCGGATACTCCTACGAGCAGTACTTC
-	TRBV5-5	many	TRBJ2-7	CASSLTLSYEQYF	TGTGCCAGCAGCTTGACACTCTCCTACGAGCAGTACTTC
-	TRBV12-3/TRBV12-4	few	TRBJ2-1	CASSPSPNEQFF	TGTGCCAGCAGTCCCAGCCCAAATGAGCAGTTCTTC
-	TRBV27	-	TRBJ2-3	CASSLSSKSTDTQYF	TGTGCCAGCAGTTTATCATCTAAATCCACAGATACGCAGTATTTT
-	TRBV20-1	-	TRBJ2-7	CSASGGDSYEQYF	TGCAGTGCTAGTGGAGGGGACTCCTACGAGCAGTACTTC
-	TRBV2	-	TRBJ2-2	CASYRDKNTGELFF	TGTGCCAGCTACCGGGACAAGAACACCGGGGAGCTGTTTTTT
TRBD1	TRBV6-5	-	TRBJ2-1	CASSYPIQGPSEDNEQFF	TGTGCCAGCAGTTACCCTATACAGGGGCCCAGCGAAGACAATGAGCAGTTCTTC